Given below is one T cell receptor (beta chain) in context. In its sample, this clone was seen once. Its antigen is currently not known. No per-base quality is available; no much larger clone lies one base away. Genomic DNA was isolated using the Qiagen DNeasy kit from unsorted PBMCs as well as from negatively selected CD4+ and CD8+ fractions. TCR beta CDR3 regions were amplified by immunoSEQ multiplex PCR using primers annealing to V and J segments. A synthetic immune receptor repertoire was used to minimize amplification bias, and any residual bias was removed computationally once sequencing was done. As for how the authors treated the data: Repertoire diversity was quantified as the Shannon entropy index using custom Python scripts. Unsorted, CD4+ and CD8+ repertoires were examined separately, except in combined analyses, for which CD4+ and CD8+ sequences were merged in silico. A clone counted as expanded when the clone's frequency after treatment rose at least 2-fold relative to C1D1, and clones undetected at baseline were given a pseudocount of 0.5. Singleton clones were defined as clones with 0 or 1 copy at C1D1, and non-singleton clones were defined as clones with 2 or more copies. By matching protein sequences in sorted samples from the same patient, clones expanded in unsorted samples were annotated as CD4+, CD8+ or unknown. Wilcoxon tests on paired samples were used to test diversity changes from C1D1 to C4D1. TCRdb retrieved this table from immuneACCESS and kept in-frame rearrangements only. Not all clones are present; in checked studies, unresolved V genes account for under half, and no reason is known for the remainder. The DNA was the basis for D and trimming; V, J and clone size are from that table. Across this sample there are roughly 90,000 clones, with 65% to 85% seen only once. The ten largest account for approximately 15% of the sample.

The label giving this sample's time point can be read as: cycle 4 day 1 (C4D1), after more than 5 weeks of nivolumab. Every trial patient had relapsed after autologous stem cell transplantation, and cohorts A, B and C differed in prior brentuximab vedotin exposure. The trial cohort was composed of some 57 patients with relapsed/refractory classical Hodgkin lymphoma, for whom complete response, partial response or progressive disease was recorded as best overall response. In the multi-cohort phase II CheckMate 205 trial, trial patients received single-agent nivolumab. An independent review committee assessed best overall response by applying the 2007 International Working Group response criteria. Trial PBMCs were obtained immediately prior to nivolumab initiation (C1D1) and on therapy at cycle 2 day 1 and cycle 4 day 1. Peripheral blood was collected in 8 mL Vacutainer Cell Preparation Tubes, from which PBMCs were isolated by centrifugation and then cryopreserved.

This entry comes from a study of PD-1 blockade in classical Hodgkin lymphoma (dated by TCRdb to 2019 to 2021). A note on the overall study: Nivolumab dosing was 3 mg/kg intravenously every 2 weeks, continuing until either disease progression or unacceptable toxicity. The study used CyTOF and TCR beta sequencing to define a peripheral blood immune signature of response to PD-1 blockade in classical Hodgkin lymphoma.

From the cysteine up to the phenylalanine, the CDR3 has a length of 14 residues. The kept DNA is CDR3 alone, 42 bases in frame from the first base. CDR1 and CDR2, looked up from the germline V gene, are SGHRS and YFSETQ. The V end gives up 4 bases and the J end 2 bases, leaving 6 bases in the junction not matched to a gene. Study-level results and caveats: A significant rise by C4D1 was seen in CD4+ but not CD8+ TCR diversity (p=0.0027 vs p=0.16), with the rise being most apparent in complete responders (p=0.02). Only a single clinical trial cohort was studied, and what caused the repertoire differences, possibly disease activity or prior therapy, remained undefined. Baseline TCR diversity was reported as lower in newly diagnosed patients than in healthy donors, and lower still in relapsed/refractory patients. Baseline diversity similar to that of newly diagnosed patients was observed in trial patients achieving complete response, whereas significantly lower diversity was observed in partial responders and progressors. Lower diversity was observed in patients in whom nivolumab was started less than 1 year after ASCT, and these patients were excluded from later analyses so that confounding by immune reconstitution would be avoided.

The V and J segments used are TRBV5-1 and TRBJ2-7, and 7 bases in between align with TRBD1. The receptor's source is a human donor with classical Hodgkin lymphoma. The specimen comprised peripheral blood mononuclear cells (PBMCs), sampled before the fourth cycle of nivolumab. The DNA sequence is TGCGCCAGCAGCACCAGGGGGAGTACCTACGAGCAGTACTTC. Translated, this is CASSTRGSTYEQYF.